These T cell receptor beta chains were read from a single sample in a study of blood T cell repertoires in COVID-19. Clones were sequenced by immunoSEQ multiplex PCR, and TCRdb holds only the in-frame ones, with some missing. This sample has 150,000 to 200,000 clones, with 80% to 85% found just once. Material for sequencing was PBMCs or T cells enriched from blood (not recorded which). Every receptor here comes from a woman between 55 and 75 years old who had recovered from COVID-19. Both conserved end residues are part of each CDR3. Each record gives: V gene, clone size, CDR3 protein. Clone size appears in some rows only: once, few, many, or a class for an expanded clone.

>TRBV6-5|few
CASTLTRRTEAFF
>TRBV19|-
CASSINRDTEAFF
>TRBV18|-
CASSLRQAGGYTF
>TRBV6-6|-
CASRPGQGFTEAFF
>TRBV4-1|-
CASSHRVASGPNTGELFF
>TRBV6-5|once
CASIPDRVKSPLHF
>TRBV5-4|once
CASSLARGTSTDTQYF
>TRBV19|-
CASRPNMGRAGNQPQHF
>TRBV6-4|-
CASSDRGTDTQYF
>TRBV7-2|-
CASSQGTAYNEQFF
>TRBV6-5|-
CASSRQTGGRDTQYF
>TRBV11-2|-
CASSLALNTEAFF
>TRBV10-3|-
CATRTGGNTGELFF
>TRBV29-1|-
CSVVIGGNYTF
>TRBV7-9|few
CASSPQGGNTEAFF
>TRBV5-1|-
CASSFFQGSYNEQFF
>TRBV29-1|-
CIKGGETRRGEQFF
>TRBV5-1|-
CASSPVEGYSPLHF
>TRBV18|-
CASSPRTNEQFF
>TRBV11-2|-
CASRRTGELFF
>TRBV6-5|-
CASSRYRGAGERQYF
>TRBV10-2|once
CASNQRGRSYEQYF
>TRBV30|-
CAWTNRAGGYTF
>TRBV7-9|-
CASSRSLSGNTYEQYF
>TRBV7-8|once
CASSPRYANTGELFF
>TRBV5-4|-
CASSPRRGGSNSPLHF
>TRBV18|once
CASSRVRGLYEQYF
>TRBV7-8|-
CASSLTDPATNEKLFF
>TRBV18|-
CASSPGLAARSYNEQFF
>TRBV5-1|-
CASRLWGQEQETQYF
>TRBV20-1|-
CSASRTAEAFF
>TRBV7-3|-
CASSLEQGREAFF
>TRBV28|-
CASRSPSPAGTQYF
>TRBV21-1|-
CASSKDVSVAGAGNQPQHF
>TRBV5-5|-
CASSLEHYGTSGGAQQFF
>TRBV4-2|-
CASSQAGTDTEQYF
>TRBV4-1|-
CASSQGVFGLAGRFGTGELFF
>TRBV13|once
CASSPRGNTEAFF
>TRBV21-1|-
CASSAIPGDDRDPTDTQYF
>TRBV6-5|-
CASSYSGALVAFF
>TRBV19|-
CASSAQTGVAQHF
>TRBV19|once
CASSPDRAYGYTF
>TRBV6-5|-
CASRSIPGGNTEAFF
>TRBV27|-
CASSPLAGVTGELFF
>TRBV19|-
CASNHTSVF
>TRBV7-2|-
CASSLVGLGEQFF
>TRBV4-1|-
CASSHYRESNQPQHF
>TRBV9|-
CASSIPGTGLGNTIYF